This TCR beta chain is from a study of CD8 T cells in ankylosing spondylitis. Broader study findings: Disease-associated clonotypes exhibited CD8+ identity and were relatively infrequent in peripheral blood. Apparently characteristic of ankylosing spondylitis blood was a TCR beta motif (roughly eight highly homologous variants).

TCRdb recomputed calls from the 5' RACE reads with MiXCR, one row per CDR3 protein. This sample has approximately 540,000 distinct CDR3 sequences, with roughly 13% found just once. This clonotype was recorded many times. Antigen: not known. Sequencing was done on a sample of blood, either unsorted or a sorted T cell fraction (not recorded which). This receptor was obtained from a male donor with ankylosing spondylitis.

CDR3 region: CASSLFGQSDNEQFF. CDR3 coding DNA: TGCGCCAGCAGCTTGTTCGGACAGTCCGACAATGAGCAGTTCTTC. V is TRBV5-1 and J is TRBJ2-1; D perhaps matches TRBD1 (6 bases). CDR1 is SGHRS and CDR2 is YFSETQ in the germline V gene. The V and J ends lost 1 base and 5 bases respectively, with 13 bases between them. This CDR3 contains 15 residues.